The entry below gives a single TCR beta chain sequence along with its context. The sample comes from a study of control samples from healthy donors and cancer patients. This CDR3 is 15 amino acids long. Germline V gene sequence: CDR1 SGHTS, CDR2 YDEGEE. The ends lost 1 base at V and 4 bases at J; junction bases unmatched: 5. Data came from immunoSEQ multiplex PCR; TCRdb stores just in-frame clones and leaves some out. This sample has some 120,000 clones, with around 93% found just once. This TCR derives from a man aged 45-65 years with head and neck cancer. The sequencing input was PBMCs. The gene calls are TRBV5-8 and TRBJ1-5, with TRBD1 matching 7 bases. The CDR3 protein is CASSLRGQANQPQHF. CDR3 sequence (DNA): TGTGCCAGCAGCTTGAGGGGGCAGGCTAATCAGCCCCAGCATTTT.